The 30 T cell receptor beta chains below were found in one sample sequenced in a study of T cells in Graves' hyperthyroidism and ophthalmopathy. Researchers took RNA transcripts and amplified the TCR beta CDR3 regions from them. HTBI primers drove first-round RT-PCR of the TCR CDR3. TCRdb re-derived calls from the multiplex PCR reads in MiXCR, one entry per CDR3 protein. The top ten clones hold less than 30% of a sample with some 490,000 distinct CDR3 sequences, about 16% of them seen once. The sample was blood. The receptors were sampled from a woman aged 30 to 39 with Graves' ophthalmopathy.

This clonotype occurred many times. The chain has TRBV20-1 and TRBJ2-3; D could derive from TRBD1 or TRBD2 (5 bases each). CDR3 length equals 15 residues. The germline V gene has CDR1 DFQATT and CDR2 SNEGSKA (reference sequence). Trimming removed 6 bases at V and 0 bases at J, with 16 bases between. CDR3 coding DNA: TGCAGTGCAGGGGCGTGGGGAGCTAGCACAGATACGCAGTATTTT. Protein: CSAGAWGASTDTQYF.

V usage is TRBV6-1 and J usage is TRBJ1-6; D call uncertain. V lost 2 bases to trimming and J lost 5 bases, with 10 bases between them. CDR3 size: 15 residues. In germline, CDR1 is MNHNS, CDR2 SASEGT. CDR3 coding DNA: TGTGCCAGCAGTGAATTCGGCGGCAATAATTCACCCCTCCACTTT. This gives the protein CASSEFGGNNSPLHF.

The chain uses TRBV6-1 and TRBJ2-1, with 9 bases aligning to TRBD2. The CDR3 length is 15 residues. After removal of 5 bases from V and 4 bases from J, the junction contained 6 bases not matched to a gene. In germline, CDR1 is MNHNS, CDR2 SASEGT. The CDR3 is CASSRILAGYNEQFF. The CDR3 DNA sequence: TGTGCCAGCAGTAGGATACTAGCGGGTTACAATGAGCAGTTCTTC.

The table lists this clonotype with a few counts. The gene calls are TRBV9 and TRBJ2-1; 8 positions agree with TRBD2. The CDR3 totals 14 residues. The V gene's germline CDR1 is SGDLS and CDR2 YYNGEE. The trim removed 4 bases at V and 9 bases at J, leaving 9 bases unmatched. CDR3 sequence (DNA): TGTGCCAGCAGCCCCAATAGCGGGACGGGTGAGCAGTTCTTC. Encoded protein: CASSPNSGTGEQFF.

This clonotype has ten or more counts. The V call is TRBV28, the J call TRBJ2-5; 8 bases are shared with TRBD1. Germline V lookup: CDR1 MDHEN, CDR2 SYDVKM. CDR3 length equals 14 residues. Trimming removed 10 bases from V and 5 bases from J; junction bases left unmatched: 12. CDR3 in amino acids: CATRAGGGRETQYF. The CDR3 DNA reads TGTGCCACCCGCGCAGGGGGCGGTAGGGAGACCCAGTACTTC.

V usage is TRBV6-1 and J usage is TRBJ2-1, with 8 bases fitting TRBD2. CDR1 and CDR2 (germline): MNHNS, SASEGT. The V segment lost 6 bases and the J segment 3 bases; nucleotides outside the gene matches: 4. The CDR3 loop spans 14 amino acids. The CDR3 DNA reads as TGTGCCAGCAGACCAGCGGGAGTCTACAATGAGCAGTTCTTC. It encodes CASRPAGVYNEQFF.

Of note for this clonotype: A read error is possible here, since a much larger clone lies one base away. The genes are TRBV6-1 and TRBJ2-1; 12 bases line up with TRBD1. CDR3 length equals 14 residues. Germline V gene lookup returns CDR1 MNHNS and CDR2 SASEGT. The CDR3 nucleotides read TGTGCCAGCAGTGACGGGACAGGGGGCGATGAGCAGTCCTTC. This sequence encodes CASSDGTGGDEQSF.

The chain links TRBV5-1 to TRBJ2-7; 7 bases match TRBD2. There are 14 residues in the CDR3. The germline V gene encodes CDR1 SGHRS and CDR2 YFSETQ. J gave up 6 bases and V 0 bases, and 6 bases lay outside the gene matches. This chain's CDR3 is CASSLVGRAVEQYF. CDR3 coding DNA: TGCGCCAGCAGCTTGGTTGGGAGGGCCGTCGAGCAGTACTTC.

This clonotype was observed a few times. This chain uses TRBV6-4 with TRBJ2-5, with D possibly being TRBD1 or TRBD2 (5 bases each). V was shortened by 0 bases and J by 2 bases, with 13 bases between the two germline ends. Germline V gene lookup returns CDR1 MRHNA and CDR2 SNTAGT. The CDR3 runs 16 residues. This chain's CDR3 is CASSDSAGGGQETQYF. The CDR3 DNA follows: TGTGCCAGCAGTGACTCCGCAGGTGGGGGACAAGAGACCCAGTACTTC.

The chain has TRBV12-5 and TRBJ2-7; D might be TRBD1 or TRBD2, each matching 7 bases. Trimming left V 3 bases short and J 3 bases short, with 18 bases between. The CDR3 covers 16 residues. The germline gives CDR1 LGHNT, CDR2 FRNRAP. CDR3 loop: CASGFGQDGLVYEQYF. The CDR3 nucleotides are TGTGCTAGTGGTTTTGGACAGGACGGACTAGTCTACGAGCAGTACTTC.

The table lists this clonotype with a few counts. V usage is TRBV12-3 or TRBV12-4 and J usage is TRBJ2-7; weak D call: TRBD1 (6 bases). V was shortened by 2 bases and J by 5 bases, with 16 bases between the two germline ends. This CDR3 is 15 amino acids long. The CDR3 nucleotides read TGTGCCAGCAGTTTAAGTTACAGGGATCCCCACGAGCAGTACTTC. Translated: CASSLSYRDPHEQYF.

This clonotype was picked up a small number of times. The genes are TRBV24-1 and TRBJ2-1; possibly TRBD1 for D (6 bases). The germline gives CDR1 KGHDR, CDR2 SFDVKD. There are 16 residues in the CDR3. Trimming took 0 bases from V and 8 from J, leaving 16 bases between them. The CDR3 is CATSDLSDTGRDEQFF. In DNA, the CDR3 is TGTGCCACCAGTGATTTGAGTGACACAGGGCGGGATGAGCAGTTCTTC.

This clonotype appeared a few times. V usage is TRBV6-1 and J usage is TRBJ1-5; D unclear. Germline V gene sequence: CDR1 MNHNS, CDR2 SASEGT. The V end was cut by 4 bases, the J end by 6 bases, with 7 bases between. The CDR3 totals 12 residues. For the CDR3, the DNA is TGTGCCAGCAGTGTGAGGATTCAGCCCCAGCATTTT. This translates into CASSVRIQPQHF.

This clonotype showed up just a few times. J is TRBJ2-7 and V is TRBV20-1, with 10 bases matching TRBD2. Germline trimming cut 0 bases from V and 6 bases from J; bases unmatched to any gene: 8. CDR1 and CDR2 from the germline V gene are DFQATT and SNEGSKA (reference sequence). The CDR3 is 15 amino acids. The CDR3 DNA reads TGCAGTGCTAGAGATCCCCTAGCGGGAGTGGTCGAGCAGTACTTC. As protein: CSARDPLAGVVEQYF.

Many counts were recorded for this clonotype. CDR3 coding DNA: TGTGCCAGCAGCTTGGGACAGGGGGCGATTTACGAGCAGTACTTC. Translating it yields CASSLGQGAIYEQYF. This chain connects TRBV11-3 to TRBJ2-7; TRBD1 matches 12 bases. The CDR3 has 15 amino acids. Germline V gene lookup returns CDR1 SGHNT and CDR2 YENEEA. V lost 3 bases and J lost 4; bases outside the gene matches: 4.

V and J are TRBV27 and TRBJ2-7; maybe TRBD1 (6 bases). This CDR3 contains 13 residues. CDR1 is MNHEY and CDR2 is SMNVEV in the germline V gene (reference sequence). V lost 7 bases, J lost 7 bases, and 17 bases lay in between. The CDR3 coding sequence is TGTGCCAGCACCCTTTTACTAGGGGGAGAGCAGTACTTC. Its protein is CASTLLLGGEQYF.

The sample holds a few counts of this clonotype. The chain employs TRBV20-1 and TRBJ1-5, with a possible D match to TRBD1 (5 bases). The germline V and J ends were trimmed by 2 bases and 6 bases, with 14 bases remaining between them. The CDR3 consists of 14 residues. CDR1 and CDR2 (germline): DFQATT, SNEGSKA (reference sequence). CDR3 coding DNA: TGCAGTGCTAGAAAAGGGCAGGGTGCTCAGCCCCAGCATTTT. Residues: CSARKGQGAQPQHF.

V gene TRBV6-1 combines with J gene TRBJ2-7; TRBD1 aligns across 12 bases. Losses at the gene ends were 6 bases for V and 5 bases for J; bases not matched to a gene: 8. Germline CDR1 and CDR2: MNHNS and SASEGT. The CDR3 is 15 residues long. The CDR3 nucleotides are TGTGCCAGCAGCCGAGGGGGACAGGGGGCGAACGAGCAGTACTTC. This codes for CASSRGGQGANEQYF.

The V call is TRBV13, the J call TRBJ2-3, with 16 bases identical to TRBD2. Looked up from germline, CDR1 is PRHDT and CDR2 is FYEKMQ (reference sequence). The CDR3 covers 16 residues. After removal of 5 bases from V and 5 bases from J, the junction contained 4 bases not matched to a gene. This chain's CDR3 is CASSHGTSGREDTQYF. The CDR3 nucleotides read TGTGCCAGCAGCCACGGGACTAGCGGGAGGGAAGATACGCAGTATTTT.

This clonotype was counted many times. V usage is TRBV28 and J usage is TRBJ2-3, with D possibly TRBD2 on 6 matching bases. Germline V CDR1 and CDR2: MDHEN, SYDVKM. V was cut by 4 bases and J by 4 bases, with 9 bases left in between. The CDR3 loop spans 13 amino acids. The DNA of the CDR3 is TGTGCCAGCAGTTCTCTAGCGCCAGATACGCAGTATTTT. Translation: CASSSLAPDTQYF.

This clonotype was detected ten times or more. V and J are TRBV30 and TRBJ1-1, with unresolved D. The germline CDR1 and CDR2 sequences are GTSNPN and SVGIG (reference sequence). V gave up 4 bases and J gave up 0 bases, with 9 bases separating them. This CDR3 has 13 residues. The CDR3 loop reads CAWTVEVNTEAFF. The CDR3 region has the DNA TGTGCCTGGACAGTTGAAGTGAACACTGAAGCTTTCTTT.

The sample holds many counts of this clonotype. The rearrangement uses TRBV2 and TRBJ1-5; TRBD1 agrees at 7 bases. V dropped 10 bases and J dropped 4; count of bases not matched to a gene: 13. In germline, CDR1 is SNHLY, CDR2 FYNNEI. The CDR3 consists of 15 residues. The CDR3 here is CATTSGRGNNQPQHF. The CDR3 DNA follows: TGTGCCACCACCTCGGGCAGGGGGAATAATCAGCCCCAGCATTTT.

The sample holds a few counts of this clonotype. V is TRBV30 and J is TRBJ2-2, with 11 bases identical to TRBD2. The CDR3 runs 16 residues. Germline V lookup: CDR1 GTSNPN, CDR2 SVGIG (reference sequence). J was trimmed by 5 bases and V by 0 bases; bases with no gene match: 5. The CDR3 sequence is CAWSVLAGGPTGELFF. DNA of the CDR3: TGTGCCTGGAGTGTATTAGCGGGAGGGCCGACCGGGGAGCTGTTTTTT. Full variable domain (outside the CDR3, taken from reference TRBV30 and TRBJ2-2): SQTIHQWPATLVQPVGSPLSLECTVEGTSNPNLYWYRQAAGRGLQLLFYSVGIGQISSEVPQNLSASRPQDRQFILSSKKLLLSDSGFYLCAWSVLAGGPTGELFFGEGSRLTVL.

This clonotype was seen at least ten times. The chain links TRBV28 to TRBJ2-5; no clear D gene. Germline CDR1 and CDR2: MDHEN and SYDVKM. The CDR3 extends over 16 amino acids. The V end lost 1 base, the J end lost 1 base, and 13 bases lay between the germline ends. The CDR3 sequence: CASSLYPMTVQETQYF. As DNA, the CDR3 is TGTGCCAGCAGTTTATACCCCATGACTGTCCAAGAGACCCAGTACTTC.

The V and J genes are TRBV19 and TRBJ2-1; 7 bases are shared with TRBD2. The CDR3 extends over 13 amino acids. Per germline, CDR1 LNHDA and CDR2 SQIVND (reference sequence). The V segment lost 7 bases and the J segment 6 bases; nucleotides outside the gene matches: 6. CDR3 region: CASKREGLNEQFF. CDR3 nucleotide sequence: TGTGCCAGTAAGCGGGAAGGCCTCAATGAGCAGTTCTTC.

CDR3 coding DNA: TGTGCCAGCAGTTACTCTGGGTGGGGCCAGCATTTT. This encodes CASSYSGWGQHF. The V and J genes are TRBV6-5 and TRBJ1-5; D unclear. The CDR3 runs 12 residues. Trimming took off 0 bases at V and 12 bases at J, with 9 bases between the two ends. CDR1 MNHEY and CDR2 SVGAGI come from the germline V gene.

This clonotype was counted many times. The chain combines TRBV4-1 with TRBJ2-7; 10 bases are a match to TRBD2. CDR1 and CDR2 from the germline V gene are MGHRA and YSYEKL. V dropped 1 base and J dropped 2; count of bases not matched to a gene: 2. This CDR3 has 15 amino acids. CDR3 loop: CASSQASGGAYEQYF. DNA for the CDR3: TGCGCCAGCAGCCAAGCAAGCGGGGGGGCCTACGAGCAGTACTTC.

A few counts support this clonotype. The chain recombines TRBV6-1 with TRBJ2-5; tentatively, D is TRBD2 (6 bases). The CDR3 spans 15 residues. In germline, CDR1 is MNHNS, CDR2 SASEGT. Trimming stripped 3 bases from V and 1 base from J, with 12 bases between. The CDR3 DNA reads as TGTGCCAGCAGTGACCTCCGGCGGGGCCAAGAGACCCAGTACTTC. Its protein product is CASSDLRRGQETQYF.

For this clonotype: A read error may produce the germline difference seen at one junction end. The V and J genes are TRBV27 and TRBJ2-5; 8 nucleotides agree with TRBD2. Germline V CDR1 and CDR2: MNHEY, SMNVEV (reference sequence). This CDR3 comprises 15 residues. CDR3 nucleotides: TGTGCCACCAGTAAAAGCGGGAGTCGGAGGGAGACCCAGTACTTC. Protein sequence: CATSKSGSRRETQYF.

This clonotype was found many times. Written as DNA, the CDR3 is TGCAGTGCACTAGAGGGGAACCAGCACAATGAGCAGTTCTTC. It encodes CSALEGNQHNEQFF. The chain is built from TRBV20-1 and TRBJ2-1; D may match TRBD1 or TRBD2 (5 bases each). Trimming took 6 bases from V and 5 from J, leaving 17 bases between them. The CDR3 loop spans 14 amino acids. Germline V gene sequence: CDR1 DFQATT, CDR2 SNEGSKA (reference sequence).